This TCR beta chain derives from a study of human T cells and chemical hapten exposure. This clonotype was seen a handful of times. One end of the junction is discordant with germline, which a read error may explain. One entry per CDR3 protein results from TCRdb running MiXCR on the RACE reads. The profile shows a few hundred thousand distinct CDR3 sequences, around 5.5% of them singletons. The time point is: pre-sensitization, week 0. The sample's treatment: therapeutic diphenylcyclopropenone sensitization with weekly scalp DPC. This specimen was whole blood, taken in connection with sensitization to the hapten diphenylcyclopropenone (DPC). The clonotype comes from a young woman with alopecia areata. Some clones in this sample may be carry-over from other donors' samples.

CDR3 region: CACSFYRVDNQPQHF. The CDR3 DNA is TGTGCCTGCAGTTTTTACAGGGTCGACAATCAGCCCCAGCATTTT. The chain carries TRBV28 and TRBJ1-5; maybe TRBD1 (6 bases). The CDR3 runs 15 residues. CDR1 and CDR2 (germline): MDHEN, SYDVKM.